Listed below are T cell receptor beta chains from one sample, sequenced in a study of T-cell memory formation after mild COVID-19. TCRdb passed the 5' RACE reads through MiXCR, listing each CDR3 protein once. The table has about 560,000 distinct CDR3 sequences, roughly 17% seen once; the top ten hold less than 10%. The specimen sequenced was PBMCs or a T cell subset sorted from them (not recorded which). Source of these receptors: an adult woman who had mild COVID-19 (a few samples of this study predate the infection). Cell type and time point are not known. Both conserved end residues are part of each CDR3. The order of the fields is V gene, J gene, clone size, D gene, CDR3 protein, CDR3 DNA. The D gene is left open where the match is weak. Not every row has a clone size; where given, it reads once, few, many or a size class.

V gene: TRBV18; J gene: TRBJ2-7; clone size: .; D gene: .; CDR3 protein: CASSQSSLYEQYF; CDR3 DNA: TGTGCCAGCTCACAGTCTTCCCTCTACGAGCAGTACTTC
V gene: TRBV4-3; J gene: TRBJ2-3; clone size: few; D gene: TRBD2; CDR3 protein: CASRTGTRSTDTQYF; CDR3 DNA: TGCGCCAGCAGAACCGGGACTAGGAGCACAGATACGCAGTATTTT
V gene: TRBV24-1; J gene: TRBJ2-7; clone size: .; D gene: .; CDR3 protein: CATSDRTSYEQYF; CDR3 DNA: TGTGCCACCAGTGACCGGACCTCCTACGAGCAGTACTTC
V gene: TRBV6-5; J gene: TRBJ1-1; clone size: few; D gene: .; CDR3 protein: CASMGRNTEAFF; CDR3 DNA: TGTGCCAGCATGGGAAGGAACACTGAAGCTTTCTTT
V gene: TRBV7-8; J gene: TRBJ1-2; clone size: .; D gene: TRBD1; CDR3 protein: CASSSGRQGVDYGYTF; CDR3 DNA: TGTGCCAGCAGCTCCGGCCGACAGGGGGTGGACTATGGCTACACCTTC
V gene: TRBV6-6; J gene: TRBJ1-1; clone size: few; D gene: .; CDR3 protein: CASTPTNTEAFF; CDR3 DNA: TGTGCCAGCACTCCTACTAACACTGAAGCTTTCTTT
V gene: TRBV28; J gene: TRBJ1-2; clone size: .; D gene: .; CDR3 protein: CASIPEGLNYGYTF; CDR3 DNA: TGTGCCAGCATCCCTGAGGGGCTTAACTATGGCTACACCTTC
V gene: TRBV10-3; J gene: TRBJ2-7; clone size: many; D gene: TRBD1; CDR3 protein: CAISTPNGQAGSYEQYF; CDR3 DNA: TGTGCCATCAGTACGCCAAACGGACAGGCGGGCTCCTACGAGCAGTACTTC
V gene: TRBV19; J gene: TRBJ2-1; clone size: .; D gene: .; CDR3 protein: CASSMGDGEYNEQFF; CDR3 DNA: TGTGCCAGTAGTATGGGGGACGGGGAGTACAATGAGCAGTTCTTC
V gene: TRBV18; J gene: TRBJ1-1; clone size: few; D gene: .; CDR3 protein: CASSPLRGNTEAFF; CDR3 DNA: TGTGCCAGCTCACCGTTGCGCGGGAACACTGAAGCTTTCTTT
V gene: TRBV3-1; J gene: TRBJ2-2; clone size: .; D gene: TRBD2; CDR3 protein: CASSPWTSGRFGELFF; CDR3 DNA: TGTGCCAGCAGCCCCTGGACTAGCGGGAGGTTCGGGGAGCTGTTTTTT
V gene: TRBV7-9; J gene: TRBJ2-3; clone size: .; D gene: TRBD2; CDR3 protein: CASSFPSGESTDTQYF; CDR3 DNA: TGTGCCAGCAGCTTCCCTAGCGGGGAGAGCACAGATACGCAGTATTTT
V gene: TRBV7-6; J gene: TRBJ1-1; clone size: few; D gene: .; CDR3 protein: CASSLYDSGGLNTEAFF; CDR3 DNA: TGTGCCAGCAGCTTATACGACTCGGGAGGTTTGAACACTGAAGCTTTCTTT
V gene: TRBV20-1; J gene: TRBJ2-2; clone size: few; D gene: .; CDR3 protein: CSAIGASYAGELFF; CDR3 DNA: TGCAGTGCTATCGGGGCTAGTTACGCCGGGGAGCTGTTTTTT
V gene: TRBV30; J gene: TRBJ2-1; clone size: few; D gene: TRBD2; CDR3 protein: CASQRGGPTNEQFF; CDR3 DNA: TGTGCCAGCCAGAGGGGAGGGCCTACCAATGAGCAGTTCTTC
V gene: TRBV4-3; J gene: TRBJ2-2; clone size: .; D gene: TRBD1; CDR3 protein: CASRGQGTNTGELFF; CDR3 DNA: TGCGCCAGCAGAGGACAGGGGACGAACACCGGGGAGCTGTTTTTT
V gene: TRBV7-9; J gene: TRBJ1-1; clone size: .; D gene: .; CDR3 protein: CASSMGGWNTEAFF; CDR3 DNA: TGTGCCAGCAGCATGGGGGGCTGGAACACTGAAGCTTTCTTT
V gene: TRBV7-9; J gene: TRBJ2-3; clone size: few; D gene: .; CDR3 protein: CASSLERVPDTQYF; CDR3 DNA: TGTGCCAGCAGCCTCGAGCGGGTACCAGATACGCAGTATTTT
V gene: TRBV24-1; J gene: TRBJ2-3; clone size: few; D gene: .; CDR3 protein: CATSDWTGTDTQYF; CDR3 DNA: TGTGCCACCAGTGATTGGACAGGCACAGATACGCAGTATTTT
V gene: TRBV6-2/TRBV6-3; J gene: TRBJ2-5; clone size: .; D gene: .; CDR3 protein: CASSYSGRRETQYF; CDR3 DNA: TGTGCCAGCAGTTACTCGGGCCGTCGAGAGACCCAGTACTTC
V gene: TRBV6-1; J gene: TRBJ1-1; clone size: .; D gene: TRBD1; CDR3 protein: CASSKQGGNTEAFF; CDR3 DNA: TGTGCCAGCAGTAAACAGGGGGGGAACACTGAAGCTTTCTTT
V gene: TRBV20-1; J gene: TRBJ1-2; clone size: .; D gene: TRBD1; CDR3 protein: CSASGQGVYYGYTF; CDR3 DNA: TGCAGTGCTAGTGGGCAGGGGGTATACTATGGCTACACCTTC
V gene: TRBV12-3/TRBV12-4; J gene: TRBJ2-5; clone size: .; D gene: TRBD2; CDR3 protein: CASSLFLAVEETQYF; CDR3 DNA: TGTGCCAGCAGTTTATTCCTAGCGGTTGAAGAGACCCAGTACTTC
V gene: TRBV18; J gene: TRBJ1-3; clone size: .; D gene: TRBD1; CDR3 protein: CASSRTGDTGNTIYF; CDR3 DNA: TGTGCCAGCTCTCGGACAGGGGATACTGGAAACACCATATATTTT
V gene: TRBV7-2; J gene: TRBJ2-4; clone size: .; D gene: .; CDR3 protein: CASRSEVPPGAKNIQYF; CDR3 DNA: TGTGCCAGCAGATCGGAGGTACCGCCGGGGGCCAAAAACATTCAGTACTTC
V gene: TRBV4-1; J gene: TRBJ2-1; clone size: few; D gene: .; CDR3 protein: CASSPWDHNEQFF; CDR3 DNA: TGCGCCAGCAGCCCGTGGGACCACAATGAGCAGTTCTTC
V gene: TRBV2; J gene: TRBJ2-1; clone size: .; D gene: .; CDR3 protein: CASSVLGTTYNEQFF; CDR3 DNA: TGTGCCAGCAGTGTTTTGGGTACGACCTACAATGAGCAGTTCTTC
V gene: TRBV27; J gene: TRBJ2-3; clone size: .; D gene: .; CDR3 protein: CASSFRAYTDTQYF; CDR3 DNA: TGTGCCAGCAGTTTCAGGGCTTACACAGATACGCAGTATTTT
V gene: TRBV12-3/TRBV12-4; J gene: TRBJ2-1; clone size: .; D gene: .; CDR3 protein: CASQGISYNEQFF; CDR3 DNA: TGTGCCAGCCAAGGGATATCCTACAATGAGCAGTTCTTC
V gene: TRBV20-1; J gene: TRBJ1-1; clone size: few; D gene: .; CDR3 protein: CSARQISTGVAFF; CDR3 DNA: TGCAGTGCTAGACAAATTTCGACAGGCGTAGCTTTCTTT
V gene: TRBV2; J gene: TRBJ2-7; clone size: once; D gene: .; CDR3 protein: CASSEGKGRDTKLYEQYF; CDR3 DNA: TGTGCCAGCAGTGAAGGGAAGGGCCGGGACACGAAATTATACGAGCAGTACTTC
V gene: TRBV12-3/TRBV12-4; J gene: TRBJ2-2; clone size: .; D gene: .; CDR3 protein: CASSLIFRTSNTGELFF; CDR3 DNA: TGTGCCAGCAGTTTAATTTTCCGAACCTCGAACACCGGGGAGCTGTTTTTT
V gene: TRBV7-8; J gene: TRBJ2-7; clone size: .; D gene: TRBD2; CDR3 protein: CASSSGTSGRYEQYF; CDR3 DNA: TGTGCCAGCAGCTCAGGGACTAGCGGGAGGTACGAGCAGTACTTC
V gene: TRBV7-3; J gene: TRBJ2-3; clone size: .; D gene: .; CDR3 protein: CASSLNGRVSTDTQYF; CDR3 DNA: TGTGCCAGCAGCTTAAACGGCAGAGTTAGCACAGATACGCAGTATTTT
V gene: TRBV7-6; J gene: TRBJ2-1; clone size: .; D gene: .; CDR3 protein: CASSFTAAGPHSNEQFF; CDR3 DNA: TGTGCCAGCAGCTTCACTGCGGCGGGACCGCATAGCAATGAGCAGTTCTTC
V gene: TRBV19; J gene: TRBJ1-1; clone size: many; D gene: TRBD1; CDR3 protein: CASSIGNRGEAFF; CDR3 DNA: TGTGCCAGTAGTATAGGGAACAGGGGCGAAGCTTTCTTT
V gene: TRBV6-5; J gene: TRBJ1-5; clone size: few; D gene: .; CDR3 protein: CASSSQGMGNQPQHF; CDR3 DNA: TGTGCCAGCAGTTCACAGGGTATGGGCAATCAGCCCCAGCATTTT
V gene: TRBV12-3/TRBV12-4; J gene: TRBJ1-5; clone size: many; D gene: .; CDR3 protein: CASTGVGQPQHF; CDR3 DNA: TGTGCCAGCACGGGGGTCGGGCAGCCCCAGCATTTT
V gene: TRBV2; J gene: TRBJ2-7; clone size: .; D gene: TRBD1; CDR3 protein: CASGQGLSYEQYF; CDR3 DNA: TGTGCCAGCGGACAGGGGCTATCCTACGAGCAGTACTTC
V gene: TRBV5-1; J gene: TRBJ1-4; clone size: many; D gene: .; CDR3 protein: CASSLSGATNEKLFF; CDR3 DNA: TGCGCCAGCAGCTTATCGGGGGCGACTAATGAAAAACTGTTTTTT
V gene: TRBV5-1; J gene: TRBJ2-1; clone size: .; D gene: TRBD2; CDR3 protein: CASSTWRGVLTSGDLYNEQFF; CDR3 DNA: TGCGCCAGCAGCACCTGGAGGGGGGTCTTGACTAGCGGGGACCTCTACAATGAGCAGTTCTTC
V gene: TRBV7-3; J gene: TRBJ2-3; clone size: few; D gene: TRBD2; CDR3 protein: CASSRGSSGASSTDTQYF; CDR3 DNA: TGTGCCAGCAGCCGGGGCAGTAGCGGGGCCTCTAGCACAGATACGCAGTATTTT
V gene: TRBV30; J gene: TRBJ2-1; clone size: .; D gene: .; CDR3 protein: CAWSVGDTAGDEQFF; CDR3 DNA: TGTGCCTGGAGTGTGGGGGACACGGCAGGGGATGAGCAGTTCTTC
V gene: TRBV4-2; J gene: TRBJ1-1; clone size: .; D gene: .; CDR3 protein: CASSQGGPTEAFF; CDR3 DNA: TGTGCCAGCAGCCAAGGGGGGCCCACTGAAGCTTTCTTT
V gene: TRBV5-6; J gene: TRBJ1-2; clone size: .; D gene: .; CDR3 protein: CASSSIPSNYGYTF; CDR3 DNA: TGTGCCAGCAGCTCGATCCCCTCGAACTATGGCTACACCTTC
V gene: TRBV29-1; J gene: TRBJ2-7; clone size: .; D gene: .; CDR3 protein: CSVAPLYEQYF; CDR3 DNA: TGCAGCGTTGCCCCCCTCTACGAGCAGTACTTC
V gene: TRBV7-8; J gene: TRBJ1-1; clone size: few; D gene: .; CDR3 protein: CASSLDRQNEAFF; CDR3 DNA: TGTGCCAGCAGCTTAGATCGACAGAATGAAGCTTTCTTT
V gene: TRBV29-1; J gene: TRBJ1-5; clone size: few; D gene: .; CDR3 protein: CSVADSYNQPQHF; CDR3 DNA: TGCAGCGTTGCGGACAGTTACAATCAGCCCCAGCATTTT
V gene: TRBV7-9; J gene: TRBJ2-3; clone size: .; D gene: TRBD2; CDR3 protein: CASSNSLRDYSTDTQYF; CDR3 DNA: TGTGCCAGCAGCAACAGTCTCCGGGACTATAGCACAGATACGCAGTATTTT
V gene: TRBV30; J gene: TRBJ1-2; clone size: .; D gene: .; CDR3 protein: CAWSVAHSYGYTF; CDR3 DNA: TGTGCCTGGAGTGTCGCACACTCCTATGGCTACACCTTC